What follows describes a single T cell receptor (beta chain). It has no known antigen specificity. No much larger clone exists at a distance of one base, and base qualities are not known. Using the immunoSEQ assay, TCRB CDR3 regions were amplified from roughly 2 micrograms of genomic DNA, or from all available DNA when less than that was on hand. Multiplex PCR used 60 forward primers for TCR V beta segments and 13 reverse primers for J beta segments. To estimate the number of reads per starting template, synthetic control templates were added to each sample at limiting dilution. Sequencing produced 87 bp reads on the Illumina HiSeq System. The original pipeline was this. PCR and sequencing errors were removed by merging closely related sequences with a nearest neighbor algorithm. TCR overlap was measured as the percentage of unique tumor TCR beta sequences that were also present in the peripheral blood of the same patient. The immuneACCESS repertoire file appears here via TCRdb, limited to in-frame rearrangements. These files lack a portion of the clones; in checked studies, under half of the deficit traces to unresolved V genes, and the cause of the others is not known. V and J calls and clone size are those listed in that table; D and trimming were worked out from the DNA. Within this sample are 71,000 or so clones, with around 81% of them counted one time only. Roughly 7.9% of the sample rests with the top ten.

Patients were selected on the basis of adequate residual fresh-frozen tumor tissue and more than two years of available survival data. Although molecular status otherwise differed among the glioblastoma patients, no patient had an isocitrate dehydrogenase mutation. PBMC were collected before vaccination, two weeks after the third vaccination, and at tumor progression when it occurred. The Qiagen DNeasy Blood extraction Kit was used to extract genomic DNA. This sample is drawn from a study of glioma-infiltrating T cells after dendritic cell vaccination (dated by TCRdb to the mid-2010s). A note on the overall study: A cohort of approximately 15 glioblastoma patients from Phase I and II dendritic cell vaccination trials was included, of whom 9 were newly diagnosed and 6 had recurrent disease. Between about 2002 and 2013, the patients were given dendritic cell vaccination pulsed with autologous tumor lysate. To make the vaccine, monocyte-derived dendritic cells were cultured for seven to eight days with IL-4 and GM-CSF and then pulsed overnight with autologous tumor lysate. Each patient got three intradermal injections of the dendritic cell vaccine, spaced at biweekly intervals, in the arm below the axilla. In glioblastoma patients vaccinated with dendritic cells, deep sequencing of TCR beta CDR3 regions served to measure the amount of tumor-infiltrating lymphocytes and to compare repertoires between tumor and blood. Survival after dendritic cell vaccination was correlated with TCR sequencing metrics, such as TIL content and the overlap between tumor and blood repertoires.

On the study overall, not on this receptor specifically: Higher estimated pretreatment TIL content predicted longer time to progression and overall survival after dendritic cell vaccination. The cohort was small and heterogeneous, with few patients having full blood and tumor sets and even fewer initial-recurrent tumor pairs. TCR clonality showed no direct relationship with survival, which suggests that a diverse polyclonal response may be important. The three-group TCR overlap response model was characterized as speculative, and prospective validation of the model was stated to be required.

The receptor was derived from a human donor with glioblastoma. Sequencing used blood, obtained before dendritic cell vaccination.

The DNA sequence follows: TGTGCCAGCAGTTTAGTACCAGGGCCCCTCGATGTGCAGTACTTC. It codes for CASSLVPGPLDVQYF. This chain is built from TRBV27 and TRBJ2-7, with a tentative D gene TRBD1 over 5 matching bases. CDR1 and CDR2 (MNHEY, SMNVEV) derive from the germline V gene (reference sequence). The CDR3 covers 15 residues, taking in both the cysteine and the phenylalanine. The read is trimmed to its CDR3 DNA, 45 bases read in frame from base 1. V was cut back by 2 bases and J by 9 bases, leaving a gap of 20 bases between them.